This record covers a single T cell receptor (beta chain). Its antigen is not identified. Some clones are missing from TCRdb's copy, which holds only in-frame ones; the method was immunoSEQ multiplex PCR. The sample holds 45,000 or so clones; 85% to 95% are singletons and the top ten take 3.1%. Germline V lookup: CDR1 SGHAT, CDR2 FQNNGV. V lost 2 bases and J lost 3, with 13 bases in between. The CDR3 is 15 residues long. This sample is drawn from a study of T cells after posttransplantation cyclophosphamide. Whole-study findings and limits: Recipient CMV seropositivity and CMV reactivation strongly tracked TRB clonality. Skin or GI-infiltrating T cells shared few TRB sequences with blood. Donor CD8+ memory clones often dominated recipient blood repertoires at later times.

This related bone marrow graft donor gave peripheral blood on the day of marrow donation. The sample consisted of PBMCs. The chain uses TRBV11-2 and TRBJ1-2; D gene unclear. The sequence was collected from a woman aged 45 to 65 in good health and a related stem cell transplant donor. The CDR3 DNA sequence: TGTGCCAGCAGCTTATGGTCAGCGCGTGACTATGGCTACACCTTC. Residues: CASSLWSARDYGYTF.